The 16 T cell receptor beta chains below all came from one sample that was sequenced in a study of T cell changes during pregnancy in multiple sclerosis. The assay was immunoSEQ multiplex PCR, and TCRdb's table has in-frame clones only and misses some. The sample includes 80,000 or so clones, 92% of them seen just once. This material consisted of peripheral blood, taken before pregnancy. Receptors were obtained from a female donor with multiple sclerosis, enrolled in a pregnancy study.

The chain is built from TRBV5-4 and TRBJ1-4, with 8 bases fitting TRBD1. V was pared by 0 bases and J by 5 bases, with 0 bases of the junction left unmatched. The germline V gene has CDR1 SGHNT and CDR2 YYREEE (reference sequence). This CDR3 contains 14 residues. This CDR3 is CASSLGQGNEKLFF. The CDR3 bases are TGTGCCAGCAGCTTGGGACAGGGGAATGAAAAACTGTTTTTT.

The V call is TRBV2, the J call TRBJ2-1; 11 bases are shared with TRBD2. The junction had 4 bases not matched to a gene; V was cut back by 4 bases and J by 5 bases. The length of the CDR3 is 15 residues. Germline V gene data show CDR1 as SNHLY and CDR2 as FYNNEI. In DNA, the CDR3 is TGTGCCAGCAGTGGGACTAGCGGGCAACACAATGAGCAGTTCTTC. Encoded protein: CASSGTSGQHNEQFF.

This clone was counted a few times. The chain links TRBV28 to TRBJ2-2; 7 nucleotides match TRBD2. The CDR3 has 14 residues. Trimming cost V 2 bases and J 7 bases; bases outside gene matches: 4. Germline CDR1 MDHEN, CDR2 SYDVKM. The CDR3 coding sequence is TGTGCCAGCAGTTTACTTAGCGGGTTCGGGGAGCTGTTTTTT. Its protein is CASSLLSGFGELFF.

The genes are TRBV7-2 and TRBJ2-5; TRBD2 matches 11 bases. From germline, CDR1 is SGHTA and CDR2 FQGNSA. Trimming at V came to 5 bases and at J to 2 bases, leaving 16 bases not matched to a gene. The CDR3 extends over 19 amino acids. CDR3 sequence reads: CASSDDDLLAGVGQETQYF. CDR3 nucleotides: TGTGCCAGCAGCGACGATGATTTACTAGCGGGAGTGGGACAAGAGACCCAGTACTTC. Full variable domain (rest looked up from reference TRBV7-2 and TRBJ2-5): GAGVSQSPSNKVTEKGKDVELRCDPISGHTALYWYRQSLGQGLEFLIYFQGNSAPDKSGLPSDRFSAERTGGSVSTLTIQRTQQEDSAVYLCASSDDDLLAGVGQETQYFGPGTRLLVL.

The chain has TRBV2 and TRBJ1-2; TRBD1 matches at 12 bases. Unmatched junction bases numbered 4, after V lost 4 bases and J lost 4 bases. The CDR3 extends over 15 amino acids. CDR1 is SNHLY and CDR2 is FYNNEI in the germline V gene. The CDR3 reads CASSAGQGALYGYTF. DNA of the CDR3: TGTGCCAGCAGTGCGGGACAGGGGGCTCTCTATGGCTACACCTTC.

The chain uses TRBV19 and TRBJ2-7, with 7 positions matching TRBD2. The trim removed 0 bases at V and 5 bases at J, leaving 16 bases unmatched. The CDR3 spans 18 residues. Germline V gene lookup returns CDR1 LNHDA and CDR2 SQIVND (reference sequence). The CDR3 spells CASSIDQRLADCWDEQYF. The CDR3 region has the DNA TGTGCCAGTAGTATAGATCAACGGCTAGCGGACTGTTGGGACGAGCAGTACTTC.

The chain is built from TRBV6-5 and TRBJ1-3, with 10 bases that match TRBD1. Germline assignment: CDR1 MNHEY and CDR2 SVGAGI. The V gene end was trimmed by 0 bases and the J gene end by 8 bases; junction bases not matched to a gene: 4. The CDR3 covers 15 residues. The CDR3 DNA sequence: TGTGCCAGCAGTTACTCCCGGGACAGGGGACACACCATATATTTT. It translates to CASSYSRDRGHTIYF.

The V and J genes are TRBV27 and TRBJ2-7; 7 bases fit TRBD2. The ends lost 4 bases at V and 2 bases at J; junction bases unmatched: 8. This CDR3 region has 15 residues. Germline CDR1 MNHEY, CDR2 SMNVEV (reference sequence). The CDR3 nucleotides are TGTGCCAGCAGTTCCCTGCTAGCGGAAACCTACGAGCAGTACTTC. It codes for CASSSLLAETYEQYF.

The chain is built from TRBV2 and TRBJ2-7; 7 bases align to TRBD1. The CDR3 is 14 amino acids. V was clipped by 6 bases and J by 3 bases; unmatched bases: 8. Germline CDR1 reads SNHLY; CDR2 reads FYNNEI. The CDR3 DNA reads as TGTGCCAGCAGGGCCGCGTGGGACAGCTACGAGCAGTACTTC. Residues: CASRAAWDSYEQYF.

The chain is built from TRBV29-1 and TRBJ2-1, with D tentatively TRBD2 (6 bases). Germline CDR1 SQVTM, CDR2 ANQGSEA. Trimming stripped 4 bases from V and 3 bases from J, with 13 bases between. This CDR3 has 14 residues. CDR3 region: CSVVGGSVYNEQFF. The CDR3 DNA sequence: TGCAGCGTTGTGGGGGGATCGGTCTACAATGAGCAGTTCTTC.

This clone was detected once. The rearrangement links TRBV4-2 to TRBJ2-1; TRBD2 is a possible D gene (5 bases). Per the germline V gene, CDR1 is LGHNA and CDR2 is YNFKEQ. V was trimmed by 0 bases and J by 6 bases, leaving 18 bases between them. The CDR3 totals 17 residues. The CDR3 is CASSQEGAASRFNEQFF. The CDR3 bases are TGTGCCAGCAGCCAAGAAGGTGCTGCTAGCCGTTTCAATGAGCAGTTCTTC.

The chain joins TRBV28 to TRBJ2-3, with 12 bases matching TRBD2. Germline V gene sequence: CDR1 MDHEN, CDR2 SYDVKM. V was clipped by 6 bases and J by 5 bases; unmatched bases: 6. The CDR3 sequence is 15 residues long. The CDR3 reads CASSSTSGRLDTQYF. The CDR3 nucleotides are TGTGCCAGCAGCTCGACTAGCGGGAGATTAGATACGCAGTATTTT.

As regards this clone: In the same sample, other DNA sequences code for this CDR3. V usage is TRBV6-6 and J usage is TRBJ2-7; 7 nucleotides match TRBD1. After removal of 2 bases from V and 4 bases from J, the junction contained 5 bases not matched to a gene. CDR3 length equals 14 residues. Germline CDR1 reads MNHNY; CDR2 reads SVGAGI (reference sequence). CDR3 sequence: CASSYGTADYEQYF. CDR3 DNA sequence: TGTGCCAGCAGTTACGGGACAGCGGATTACGAGCAGTACTTC.

This clone was seen only a few times. The chain is built from TRBV5-6 and TRBJ2-7; D is possibly TRBD1 (6 bases). Deletions cut 2 bases from V and 4 bases from J, with 10 bases between. The CDR3 sequence is 13 residues long. Germline lookup yields CDR1 SGHDT and CDR2 YYEEEE. CDR3 loop: CASSLTGFYEQYF. CDR3 nucleotide sequence: TGTGCCAGCAGCTTAACAGGGTTTTACGAGCAGTACTTC.

The rearrangement uses TRBV30 and TRBJ2-5; the match to TRBD2 covers 11 bases. Per the germline V gene, CDR1 is GTSNPN and CDR2 is SVGIG (reference sequence). CDR3 size: 14 residues. V lost 7 bases to trimming and J lost 6 bases; unmatched junction nucleotides: 10. CDR3 residues: CASQIAGGPKTQYF. The CDR3 region has the DNA TGTGCCTCCCAGATAGCGGGAGGGCCGAAGACCCAGTACTTC.

This clone was seen a handful of times. V gene TRBV6-6 combines with J gene TRBJ2-7, with TRBD1 matching over 7 bases. CDR1 and CDR2 (germline): MNHNY, SVGAGI (reference sequence). The CDR3 is 13 amino acids. The V gene end was trimmed by 3 bases and the J gene end by 5 bases; junction bases not matched to a gene: 4. In DNA form, the CDR3 reads TGTGCCAGCAGTTATTGGGACAGCGACGAGCAGTACTTC. Its translation: CASSYWDSDEQYF.